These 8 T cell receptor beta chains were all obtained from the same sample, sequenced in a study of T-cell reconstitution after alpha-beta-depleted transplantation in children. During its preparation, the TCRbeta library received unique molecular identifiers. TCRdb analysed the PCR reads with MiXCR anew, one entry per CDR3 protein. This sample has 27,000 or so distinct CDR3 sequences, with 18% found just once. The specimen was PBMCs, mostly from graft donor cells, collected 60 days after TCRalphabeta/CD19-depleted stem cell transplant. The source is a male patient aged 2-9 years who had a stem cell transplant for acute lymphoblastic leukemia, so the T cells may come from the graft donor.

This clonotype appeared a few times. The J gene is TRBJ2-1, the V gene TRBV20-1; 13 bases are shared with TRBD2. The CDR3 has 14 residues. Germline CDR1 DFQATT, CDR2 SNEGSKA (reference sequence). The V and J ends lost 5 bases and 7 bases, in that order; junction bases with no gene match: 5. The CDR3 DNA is TGCAGTGCTTCCGGGACTAGCGGGGAGAATGAGCAGTTCTTC. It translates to CSASGTSGENEQFF.

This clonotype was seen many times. The CDR3 reads CASSLAFGNQPQHF. CDR3 nucleotides: TGTGCCAGCAGCTTAGCGTTTGGCAATCAGCCCCAGCATTTT. The chain links TRBV7-2 to TRBJ1-5, with D unresolved. The CDR3 sequence is 14 residues long. V was clipped by 0 bases and J by 2 bases, with 5 bases between them. Germline V gene data show CDR1 as SGHTA and CDR2 as FQGNSA.

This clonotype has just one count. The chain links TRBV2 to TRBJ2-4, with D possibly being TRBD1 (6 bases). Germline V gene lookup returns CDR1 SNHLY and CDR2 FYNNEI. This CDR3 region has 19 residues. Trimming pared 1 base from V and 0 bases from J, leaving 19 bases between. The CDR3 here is CASSEGTEPFYLAKNIQYF. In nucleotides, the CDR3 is TGTGCCAGCAGTGAAGGGACAGAGCCTTTTTATTTAGCCAAAAACATTCAGTACTTC.

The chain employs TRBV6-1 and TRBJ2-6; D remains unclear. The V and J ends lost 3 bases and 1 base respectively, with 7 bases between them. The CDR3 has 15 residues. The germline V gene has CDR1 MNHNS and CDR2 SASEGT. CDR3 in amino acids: CASSDGGSGANVLTF. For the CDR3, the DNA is TGTGCCAGCAGTGATGGCGGTTCTGGGGCCAACGTCCTGACTTTC.

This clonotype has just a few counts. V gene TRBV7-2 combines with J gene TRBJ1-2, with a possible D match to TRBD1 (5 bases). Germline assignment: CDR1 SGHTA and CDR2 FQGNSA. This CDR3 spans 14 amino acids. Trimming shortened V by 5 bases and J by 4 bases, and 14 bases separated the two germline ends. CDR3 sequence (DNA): TGTGCCAGCAGCCCCAGTCGGGGGTTCTATGGCTACACCTTC. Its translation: CASSPSRGFYGYTF.

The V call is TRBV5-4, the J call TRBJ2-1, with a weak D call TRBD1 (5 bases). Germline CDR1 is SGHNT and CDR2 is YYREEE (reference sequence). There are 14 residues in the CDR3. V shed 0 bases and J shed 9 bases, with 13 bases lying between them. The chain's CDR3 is CASSLAQGYGEQFF. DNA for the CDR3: TGTGCCAGCAGCTTGGCCCAGGGTTACGGTGAGCAGTTCTTC.

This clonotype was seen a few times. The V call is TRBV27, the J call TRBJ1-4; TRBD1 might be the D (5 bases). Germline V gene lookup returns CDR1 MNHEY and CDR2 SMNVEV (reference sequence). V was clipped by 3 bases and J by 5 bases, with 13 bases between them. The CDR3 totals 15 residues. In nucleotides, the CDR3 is TGTGCCAGCAGTTTTCAGGGAGGCCGGAATGAAAAACTGTTTTTT. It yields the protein CASSFQGGRNEKLFF.

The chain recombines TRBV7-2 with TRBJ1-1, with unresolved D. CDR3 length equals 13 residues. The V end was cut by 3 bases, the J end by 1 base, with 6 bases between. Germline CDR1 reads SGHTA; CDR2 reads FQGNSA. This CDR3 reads CASSFGRNTEAFF. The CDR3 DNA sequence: TGTGCCAGCAGCTTCGGCAGGAACACTGAAGCTTTCTTT.